The present TCR beta chain was sequenced within a study of regulatory T cells in long-lasting Graves disease. With regard to this clonotype: Its antigen remains unidentified.

Study-level results: Among samples with persistent disease, TRBV28, TRBJ1-2 and TRBJ2-5 were favored.

Sample time point: persistent/refractory GD, antithyroid drugs over 5 years with positive TRAb. PBMC-extracted RNA yielded the TCR library. A volume of approximately 9 milliliters of peripheral blood was collected in EDTA tubes. Deletions cut 0 bases from V and 6 bases from J, with 12 bases between. Germline CDR1 reads SEHNR; CDR2 reads FQNEAQ (reference sequence). This CDR3 region has 14 residues. CDR3-region Arm-PCR and iRepertoire HTBI primers produced the TCR beta libraries. MiXCR was run by TCRdb on the multiplex PCR reads, yielding one entry per CDR3 protein. The repertoire has about 470,000 distinct CDR3 sequences, under 25% of them found once; the top ten carry over 7.5%.

This receptor was identified in a female donor with Graves disease. The V and J genes are TRBV7-9 and TRBJ2-7; the D is unclear. The sequencing here drew on peripheral blood mononuclear cells (PBMCs), taken when the disease was refractory, from a patient treated with antithyroid drugs. The CDR3 DNA is TGTGCCAGCAGCTTAGCGGAAGGGTCCGGCGAGCAGTACTTC. This encodes CASSLAEGSGEQYF.